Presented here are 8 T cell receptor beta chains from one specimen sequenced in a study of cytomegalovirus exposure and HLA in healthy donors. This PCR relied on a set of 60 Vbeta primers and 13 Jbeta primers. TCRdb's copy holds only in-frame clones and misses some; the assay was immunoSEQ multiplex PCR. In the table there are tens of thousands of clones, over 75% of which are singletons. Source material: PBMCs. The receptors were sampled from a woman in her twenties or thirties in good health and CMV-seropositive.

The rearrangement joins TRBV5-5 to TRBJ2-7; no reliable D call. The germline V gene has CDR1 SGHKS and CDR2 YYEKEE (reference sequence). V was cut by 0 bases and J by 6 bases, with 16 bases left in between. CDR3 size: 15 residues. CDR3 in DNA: TGTGCCAGCAGCTTGGCGCGGAGAAATTTGGGCGAGCAGTACTTC. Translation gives CASSLARRNLGEQYF.

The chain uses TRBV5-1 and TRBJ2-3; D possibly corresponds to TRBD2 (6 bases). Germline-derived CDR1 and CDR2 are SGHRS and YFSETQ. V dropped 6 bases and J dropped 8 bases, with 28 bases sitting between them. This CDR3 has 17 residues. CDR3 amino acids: CASKSMGVGGRATTQYF. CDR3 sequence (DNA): TGCGCCAGCAAAAGCATGGGGGTCGGGGGTCGGGCAACTACGCAGTATTTT. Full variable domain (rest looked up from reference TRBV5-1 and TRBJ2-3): KAGVTQTPRYLIKTRGQQVTLSCSPISGHRSVSWYQQTPGQGLQFLFEYFSETQRNKGNFPGRFSGRQFSNSRSEMNVSTLELGDSALYLCASKSMGVGGRATTQYFGPGTRLTVL.

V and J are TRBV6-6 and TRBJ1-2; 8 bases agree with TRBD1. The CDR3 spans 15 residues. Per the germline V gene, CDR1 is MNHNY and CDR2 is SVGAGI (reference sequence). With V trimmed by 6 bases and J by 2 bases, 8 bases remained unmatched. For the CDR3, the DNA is TGTGCCAGCAGAAAAGGACAGGGACTCAACTATGGCTACACCTTC. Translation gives CASRKGQGLNYGYTF.

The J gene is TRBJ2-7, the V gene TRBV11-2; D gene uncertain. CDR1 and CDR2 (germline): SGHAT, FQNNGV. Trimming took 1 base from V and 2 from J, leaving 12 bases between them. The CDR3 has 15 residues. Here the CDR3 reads CASSLVGSTAYEQYF. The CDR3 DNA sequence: TGTGCCAGCAGCTTAGTCGGTTCAACAGCCTACGAGCAGTACTTC.

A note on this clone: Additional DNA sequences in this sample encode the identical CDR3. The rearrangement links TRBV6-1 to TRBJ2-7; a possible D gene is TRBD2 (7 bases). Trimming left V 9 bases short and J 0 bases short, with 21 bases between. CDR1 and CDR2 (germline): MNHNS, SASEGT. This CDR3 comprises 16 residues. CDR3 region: CASSERFGGLSYEQYF. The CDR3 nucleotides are TGTGCCAGTAGCGAACGTTTCGGGGGGCTCTCCTACGAGCAGTACTTC.

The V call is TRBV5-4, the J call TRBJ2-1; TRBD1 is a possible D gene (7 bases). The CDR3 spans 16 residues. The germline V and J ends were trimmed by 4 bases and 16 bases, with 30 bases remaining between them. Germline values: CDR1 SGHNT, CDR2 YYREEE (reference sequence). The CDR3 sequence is CASSLKTGKSSAESFF. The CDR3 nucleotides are TGTGCCAGCAGCCTCAAGACAGGGAAGTCTAGCGCCGAGTCCTTCTTC. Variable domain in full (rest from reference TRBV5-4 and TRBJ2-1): ETGVTQSPTHLIKTRGQQVTLRCSSQSGHNTVSWYQQALGQGPQFIFQYYREEENGRGNFPPRFSGLQFPNYSSELNVNALELDDSALYLCASSLKTGKSSAESFFGPGTRLTVL.

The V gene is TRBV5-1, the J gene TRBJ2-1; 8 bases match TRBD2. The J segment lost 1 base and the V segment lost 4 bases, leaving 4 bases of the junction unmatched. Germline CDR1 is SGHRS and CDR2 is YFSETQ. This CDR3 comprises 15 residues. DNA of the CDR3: TGCGCCAGCAGCACGGGGGGGAGTTCCTACAATGAGCAGTTCTTC. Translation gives CASSTGGSSYNEQFF.

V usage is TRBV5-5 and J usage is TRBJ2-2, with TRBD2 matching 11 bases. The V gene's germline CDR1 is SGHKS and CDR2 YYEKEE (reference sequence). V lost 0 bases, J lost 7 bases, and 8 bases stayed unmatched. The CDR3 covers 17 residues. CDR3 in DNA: TGTGCCAGCAGCTTGGGACTAGCGGGATTGTTGGGCGGGGAGCTGTTTTTT. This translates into CASSLGLAGLLGGELFF.